A single sample is the source of the 29 T cell receptor beta chains below, sequenced in a study of CD8 T cells in ankylosing spondylitis. TCRdb reprocessed the 5' RACE reads with MiXCR, giving one entry per CDR3 protein. The sample holds under 300,000 distinct CDR3 sequences, 9.5% to 12% seen once. Source material: blood, either unsorted or a sorted T cell fraction (not recorded which). The receptors come from a male donor with ankylosing spondylitis or in good health (not recorded which).

This clonotype showed up many times. The J gene is TRBJ2-1, the V gene TRBV20-1; D not resolved. This CDR3 has 14 residues. Germline V CDR1 and CDR2: DFQATT, SNEGSKA (reference sequence). Trimming took off 4 bases at V and 3 bases at J, with 13 bases between the two ends. Written as DNA, the CDR3 is TGCAGTGCTACTGCCCCGGACGGCTACAATGAGCAGTTCTTC. Amino acids: CSATAPDGYNEQFF.

This clonotype has just a few counts. The chain links TRBV15 to TRBJ2-7; D unclear. This CDR3 has 13 residues. Germline V gene data show CDR1 as LNHNV and CDR2 as YYDKDF (reference sequence). The V end was cut by 0 bases, the J end by 5 bases, with 8 bases between. The CDR3 nucleotides read TGTGCCACCAGCAGAGAGTCGAGCGACGAGCAGTACTTC. Protein sequence: CATSRESSDEQYF.

This clonotype was detected ten times or more. This chain links TRBV6-1 with TRBJ2-2; 10 bases map to TRBD1. CDR1 MNHNS and CDR2 SASEGT come from the germline V gene. Losses at the gene ends were 5 bases for V and 4 bases for J; bases not matched to a gene: 4. The CDR3 consists of 15 residues. DNA for the CDR3: TGTGCCAGCAGTCCCCGGACAGGGGGCACCGGGGAGCTGTTTTTT. Protein: CASSPRTGGTGELFF.

This clonotype was counted at least ten times. The chain carries TRBV5-1 and TRBJ1-4; D unresolved. Germline assignment: CDR1 SGHRS and CDR2 YFSETQ. The V and J ends lost 1 base and 4 bases respectively, with 8 bases between them. The CDR3 has 14 residues. The CDR3 nucleotides are TGCGCCAGCAGCTTGAACGGCTTTAATGAAAAACTGTTTTTT. Protein sequence: CASSLNGFNEKLFF.

This clonotype was counted only a few times. The chain is built from TRBV12-3 or TRBV12-4 and TRBJ1-5, with D unresolved. There are 15 residues in the CDR3. V dropped 5 bases and J dropped 2 bases, with 13 bases sitting between them. The CDR3 sequence: CASSQGLRGNQPQHF. The CDR3 DNA reads as TGTGCCAGCAGTCAAGGACTACGCGGCAATCAGCCCCAGCATTTT.

This clonotype was detected many times. CDR3 residues: CASSLWTGNTEAFF. DNA for the CDR3: TGCGCCAGCAGCTTATGGACGGGGAACACTGAAGCTTTCTTT. The V call is TRBV5-1, the J call TRBJ1-1; no definite D call. The CDR3 runs 14 residues. Germline values: CDR1 SGHRS, CDR2 YFSETQ. The V gene lost 2 bases and the J gene lost 1 base, with 9 bases spanning the gap.

The chain combines TRBV5-1 with TRBJ2-1, with 8 bases lining up with TRBD1. Germline V gives CDR1 SGHRS, CDR2 YFSETQ. The length of the CDR3 is 16 residues. V gave up 4 bases and J gave up 4 bases; unmatched junction bases: 10. In DNA, the CDR3 is TGCGCCAGCAGCGGGACCGGGACAGGTCCTTACAATGAGCAGTTCTTC. As protein: CASSGTGTGPYNEQFF.

At least ten counts were recorded for this clonotype. This CDR3 is CASSPDRGREGYTF. Written as DNA, the CDR3 is TGTGCCAGCAGCCCGGACAGGGGGCGAGAGGGCTACACCTTC. The rearrangement links TRBV11-2 to TRBJ1-2; 11 nucleotides match TRBD1. V gave up 5 bases and J gave up 8 bases; unmatched junction bases: 7. CDR3 length: 14 residues. From germline, CDR1 is SGHAT and CDR2 FQNNGV.

The sample holds many counts of this clonotype. V and J are TRBV29-1 and TRBJ2-7, with TRBD2 matching over 10 bases. The CDR3 has 14 amino acids. The germline V gene encodes CDR1 SQVTM and CDR2 ANQGSEA. With V trimmed by 4 bases and J by 2 bases, 5 bases remained unmatched. CDR3: CSVASGGPTYEQYF. The CDR3 DNA is TGCAGCGTTGCTAGCGGGGGACCAACCTACGAGCAGTACTTC.

This clonotype has only a few counts. The chain links TRBV9 to TRBJ2-5, with 8 positions matching TRBD1. The CDR3 has 15 amino acids. V lost 4 bases to trimming and J lost 1 base; unmatched junction nucleotides: 6. Looked up from germline, CDR1 is SGDLS and CDR2 is YYNGEE. CDR3 sequence (DNA): TGTGCCAGCAGCTTGAGCAGGGGGCGCCAAGAGACCCAGTACTTC. Translated, it gives CASSLSRGRQETQYF.

This clonotype has a count of ten or more. This chain connects TRBV20-1 to TRBJ2-3; no firm D call. Trimming took 0 bases from V and 0 from J, leaving 7 bases between them. This CDR3 has 14 residues. CDR1 and CDR2 (germline): DFQATT, SNEGSKA (reference sequence). CDR3 nucleotide sequence: TGCAGTGCTAGAGATGCTTTGAGCACAGATACGCAGTATTTT. Residues: CSARDALSTDTQYF.

The chain has TRBV7-2 and TRBJ2-7; TRBD1 or TRBD2 may be the D gene (5 bases each). Germline V CDR1 and CDR2: SGHTA, FQGNSA. The CDR3 extends over 14 amino acids. Trimming removed 3 bases from V and 4 bases from J, with 13 bases in between. DNA for the CDR3: TGTGCCAGCAGCTTTGCTAGCTGGGGGTACGAGCAGTACTTC. It codes for CASSFASWGYEQYF.

The rearrangement uses TRBV5-1 and TRBJ2-6; 8 nucleotides align to TRBD1. With V trimmed by 4 bases and J by 0 bases, 12 bases remained unmatched. The CDR3 loop spans 19 amino acids. The germline V gene encodes CDR1 SGHRS and CDR2 YFSETQ. Here the CDR3 reads CASSTPGQGMISGANVLTF. CDR3 nucleotide sequence: TGCGCCAGCAGCACGCCAGGACAGGGTATGATCTCTGGGGCCAACGTCCTGACTTTC.

This clonotype turned up a few times. This rearrangement joins TRBV2 to TRBJ2-7, with 8 bases that match TRBD1. Per germline, CDR1 SNHLY and CDR2 FYNNEI. This CDR3 contains 15 residues. J was trimmed by 0 bases and V by 6 bases; bases with no gene match: 7. CDR3 protein: CASRMGQASSYEQYF. The CDR3 nucleotides are TGTGCCAGCAGGATGGGACAGGCGAGCTCCTACGAGCAGTACTTC.

This clonotype showed up many times. This sequence joins TRBV5-1 and TRBJ2-3; D might be TRBD1 (5 bases). V lost 3 bases and J 6 bases, leaving 14 bases between the germline ends. CDR1 is SGHRS and CDR2 is YFSETQ in the germline V gene. The CDR3 contains 14 residues. The chain's CDR3 is CASSSQGGSDTQYF. The CDR3 DNA follows: TGCGCCAGCAGCTCCCAGGGTGGTTCGGATACGCAGTATTTT.

The chain employs TRBV21-1 and TRBJ2-5; TRBD2, the table's D call, lacks a check against the DNA. TRBV21-1 is tagged as a pseudogene. The CDR3 loop spans 16 amino acids. The CDR3 protein is CASSKALSREQETRYF. The CDR3 nucleotides are TGTGCCAGCAGCAAAGCACTCTCGCGGGAGCAAGAGACCCGGTACTTC.

The sample holds many counts of this clonotype. The DNA for the CDR3 is TGTGCCAGCAGCGTAGCGGGGGCGACTAGCGCCAATGAGCAGTTCTTC. Translation gives CASSVAGATSANEQFF. The chain uses TRBV9 and TRBJ2-1; TRBD2 aligns across 8 bases. V shed 0 bases and J 6 bases; nucleotides not matched to a gene: 8. Looked up from germline, CDR1 is SGDLS and CDR2 is YYNGEE. The CDR3 is 16 amino acids.

By share of the sample, this clonotype is medium-sized (0.01 to 0.1%). The chain combines TRBV20-1 with TRBJ1-5; D is unclear. Germline V gene data show CDR1 as DFQATT and CDR2 as SNEGSKA (reference sequence). V shed 0 bases and J shed 11 bases, with 17 bases lying between them. CDR3 length equals 14 residues. CDR3 sequence: CSARDLAGLGTQHF. CDR3 bases: TGCAGTGCTAGAGATCTAGCTGGTCTCGGGACCCAGCATTTT.

There are many counts of this clonotype. The chain is built from TRBV20-1 and TRBJ2-5, with a weak D call TRBD1 (6 bases). Germline CDR1 is DFQATT and CDR2 is SNEGSKA (reference sequence). The CDR3 is 14 amino acids. V was clipped by 6 bases and J by 5 bases, with 19 bases between them. The CDR3 is CSAPRTALGETQYF. The CDR3 DNA is TGCAGTGCCCCAAGGACAGCCCTGGGGGAGACCCAGTACTTC.

The sample holds many counts of this clonotype. The V and J genes are TRBV3-1 and TRBJ2-7, with D possibly TRBD1 on 6 matching bases. Trimming left V 3 bases short and J 5 bases short, with 11 bases between. The length of the CDR3 is 13 residues. CDR1 and CDR2 (germline): LGHDT, YNNKEL (reference sequence). The CDR3 nucleotides are TGTGCCAGCAGCCAGTACAGGGTCCACGAGCAGTACTTC. It translates to CASSQYRVHEQYF.

The V and J genes are TRBV12-3 or TRBV12-4 and TRBJ2-7; 8 bases line up with TRBD2. With V trimmed by 6 bases and J by 3 bases, 22 bases remained unmatched. The length of the CDR3 is 19 residues. DNA for the CDR3: TGTGCCAGCAGCGGGACTAGTGTCTCCCCCTCTCGGGGAGGCTACGAGCAGTACTTC. Its protein is CASSGTSVSPSRGGYEQYF.

This clonotype was detected many times. V gene TRBV27 combines with J gene TRBJ2-1; D gene unclear. CDR1 is MNHEY and CDR2 is SMNVEV in the germline V gene (reference sequence). The CDR3 sequence is 11 residues long. V lost 8 bases to trimming and J lost 4 bases, with 6 bases between them. Here the CDR3 DNA reads TGTGCCAGCTCAACTTACAATGAGCAGTTCTTC. The encoded protein is CASSTYNEQFF.

This rearrangement joins TRBV5-1 to TRBJ2-2, with 12 bases aligning to TRBD2. There are 16 residues in the CDR3. The V and J ends lost 4 bases and 4 bases, in that order; junction bases with no gene match: 5. CDR1 is SGHRS and CDR2 is YFSETQ in the germline V gene. The CDR3 nucleotides read TGCGCCAGCAGCCTTACTAGCGGGGGGATCACCGGGGAGCTGTTTTTT. Translation: CASSLTSGGITGELFF.

This clonotype was recorded at least ten times. The J gene is TRBJ2-3, the V gene TRBV20-1; the D gene is possibly TRBD1 (5 bases). Trimming stripped 4 bases from V and 1 base from J, with 15 bases between. Germline V gene data show CDR1 as DFQATT and CDR2 as SNEGSKA (reference sequence). The CDR3 is made up of 15 amino acids. The CDR3 sequence: CSANRNPGGTDTQYF. The CDR3 bases are TGCAGTGCTAACAGGAATCCTGGGGGCACAGATACGCAGTATTTT.

This clonotype was recorded many times. V is TRBV20-1 and J is TRBJ2-7; perhaps D is TRBD1 or TRBD2 (5 bases each). Germline lookup yields CDR1 DFQATT and CDR2 SNEGSKA (reference sequence). CDR3 length: 12 amino acids. V dropped 5 bases and J dropped 3 bases, with 11 bases sitting between them. The CDR3 DNA reads TGCAGTGCTGGGACGGAGATCTACGAGCAGTACTTC. Amino acids: CSAGTEIYEQYF.

Only a few counts were recorded for this clonotype. This rearrangement joins TRBV5-1 to TRBJ2-5; the D gene is possibly TRBD2 (5 bases). The germline V gene has CDR1 SGHRS and CDR2 YFSETQ. CDR3 length equals 14 residues. V dropped 2 bases and J dropped 5 bases, with 13 bases sitting between them. The CDR3 loop reads CASSLGTGFETQYF. In nucleotides, the CDR3 is TGCGCCAGCAGCTTAGGTACGGGATTCGAGACCCAGTACTTC.

This clonotype showed up many times. The chain has TRBV5-1 and TRBJ2-3; D not certain. The germline V and J ends were trimmed by 0 bases and 4 bases, with 12 bases remaining between them. CDR3 length: 15 amino acids. Germline CDR1 SGHRS, CDR2 YFSETQ. The CDR3: CASSLEGVGADTQYF. The CDR3 nucleotides are TGCGCCAGCAGCTTGGAAGGTGTCGGAGCAGATACGCAGTATTTT.

The sample holds a few counts of this clonotype. The rearrangement links TRBV4-2 to TRBJ1-2, with D perhaps TRBD1 (6 bases). The germline V gene encodes CDR1 LGHNA and CDR2 YNFKEQ. The CDR3 length is 15 residues. V was pared by 5 bases and J by 1 base, with 14 bases between. The CDR3: CASSIRTEINYGYTF. Here the CDR3 DNA reads TGTGCCAGCAGCATACGGACAGAAATTAACTATGGCTACACCTTC.

This clonotype was detected many times. The chain joins TRBV2 to TRBJ2-1, with D unclear. Trimming shortened V by 6 bases and J by 0 bases, and 9 bases separated the two germline ends. This CDR3 is built from 14 residues. CDR1 and CDR2 from the germline V gene are SNHLY and FYNNEI. CDR3 in amino acids: CASRGSSSYNEQFF. The CDR3 DNA is TGTGCCAGCAGGGGGTCGAGCTCCTACAATGAGCAGTTCTTC.